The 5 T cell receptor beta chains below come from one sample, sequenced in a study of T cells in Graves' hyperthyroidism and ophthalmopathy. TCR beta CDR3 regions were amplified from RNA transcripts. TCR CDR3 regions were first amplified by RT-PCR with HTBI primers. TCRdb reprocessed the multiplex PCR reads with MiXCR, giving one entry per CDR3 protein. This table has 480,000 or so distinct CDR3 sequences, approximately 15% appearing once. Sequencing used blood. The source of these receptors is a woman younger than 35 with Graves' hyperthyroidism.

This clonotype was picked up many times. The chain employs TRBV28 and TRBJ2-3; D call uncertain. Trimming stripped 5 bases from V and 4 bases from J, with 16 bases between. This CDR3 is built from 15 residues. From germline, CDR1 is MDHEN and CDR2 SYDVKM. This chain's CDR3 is CASSLFTPTSDTQYF. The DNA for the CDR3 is TGTGCCAGCAGTCTTTTTACCCCAACCTCAGATACGCAGTATTTT.

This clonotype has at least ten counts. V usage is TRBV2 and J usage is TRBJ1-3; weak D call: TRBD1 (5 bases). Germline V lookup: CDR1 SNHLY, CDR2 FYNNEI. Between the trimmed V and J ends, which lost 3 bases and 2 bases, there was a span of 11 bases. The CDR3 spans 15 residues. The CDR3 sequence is CASSDGGFAGNTIYF. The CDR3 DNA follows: TGTGCCAGCAGTGATGGGGGATTTGCTGGAAACACCATATATTTT.

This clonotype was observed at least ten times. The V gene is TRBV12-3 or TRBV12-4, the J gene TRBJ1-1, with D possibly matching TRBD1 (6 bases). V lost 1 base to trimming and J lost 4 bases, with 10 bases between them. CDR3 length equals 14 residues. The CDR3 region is CASSLGGGATEAFF. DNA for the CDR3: TGTGCCAGCAGTTTAGGGGGGGGCGCCACTGAAGCTTTCTTT.

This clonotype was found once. CDR3 DNA sequence: TGCGCCAGCAGCTTGGACGGATACCGGAACACTGAAGCTTTCTTT. Its translation is CASSLDGYRNTEAFF. The gene calls are TRBV5-1 and TRBJ1-1; D call uncertain. Germline V CDR1 and CDR2: SGHRS, YFSETQ. This CDR3 is built from 15 residues. V lost 0 bases and J lost 1, with 10 bases in between.

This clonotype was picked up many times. The CDR3 nucleotides are TGTGCCAGCAGCTTTGAGATCACAGGGGAAGGCTACACCTTC. It is translated as CASSFEITGEGYTF. This chain joins TRBV11-2 and TRBJ1-2; 7 bases line up with TRBD1. The V gene end was trimmed by 3 bases and the J gene end by 8 bases; junction bases not matched to a gene: 9. This CDR3 has 14 residues. Germline V CDR1 and CDR2: SGHAT, FQNNGV.